The clone carrying this TCR beta chain was observed a handful of times. The data were taken from a study of blood T cell repertoires in COVID-19. The CDR3 covers 17 residues. The germline V gene encodes CDR1 SGDLS and CDR2 YYNGEE. Trimming left V 0 bases short and J 2 bases short, with 15 bases between. TCRdb's table, derived via immunoSEQ multiplex PCR, lists solely in-frame clones and lacks some. The sample lists 200,000 to 250,000 clones; roughly four fifths were seen once. The chain carries TRBV9 and TRBJ1-3, with D unresolved. Sequenced: peripheral blood. This clonotype was sampled from a woman between 65 and 79 years old with COVID-19, enrolled during active disease. The CDR3 region is CASSVGGRRWAGNTIYF. The CDR3 DNA reads TGTGCCAGCAGCGTAGGAGGAAGACGGTGGGCTGGAAACACCATATATTTT.